This T cell receptor beta chain is from a study of response to subunit inactivated influenza vaccine. Study-level points and caveats: Researchers suggested that each seasonal influenza vaccination recruits few new T cells.

The CDR3 covers 15 residues. V dropped 5 bases and J dropped 3; count of bases not matched to a gene: 8. Each CDR3 protein is one row after TCRdb ran MiXCR on the RT-PCR reads. The sample contains about 780,000 distinct CDR3 sequences, about 18% of which appear only once. This clonotype was counted many times. Its antigen is unidentified. The chain couples TRBV12-3 or TRBV12-4 to TRBJ2-7; 9 nucleotides agree with TRBD1. This TCR came from a man between 45 and 60 years old who received an inactivated influenza vaccine. The specimen comprised PBMCs from blood, sampled roughly 5 days after vaccination. CDR3 sequence reads: CASSAPGTGNYEQYF. The CDR3 DNA reads TGTGCCAGCAGTGCCCCCGGGACAGGGAACTACGAGCAGTACTTC.